Only a few counts were recorded for the clone carrying this T cell receptor beta chain. What it recognizes is unknown. This specimen comes from a study of CD8 T cells in ankylosing spondylitis. General study points: Ankylosing spondylitis blood appeared to be characterized by a TCR beta motif of fewer than ten highly homologous variants. Clones that were linked to disease were CD8+ and were relatively rare in peripheral blood.

TCRdb fed the 5' RACE reads into MiXCR, producing one record per CDR3 protein. The table lists around 890,000 distinct CDR3 sequences, 10% to 15% of them singletons. This CDR3 has 14 residues. Per the germline V gene, CDR1 is MNHEY and CDR2 is SVGAGI. Germline trimming cut 5 bases from V and 6 bases from J; bases unmatched to any gene: 8. The receptor's source is a male donor with ankylosing spondylitis. The material sequenced was blood, either unsorted or a sorted T cell fraction (not recorded which). The chain couples TRBV6-5 to TRBJ2-3, with TRBD1 identical over 7 bases. The CDR3 nucleotides read TGTGCCAGCAGTCACGACAGGGTACGGGATACGCAGTATTTT. Encoded protein: CASSHDRVRDTQYF.